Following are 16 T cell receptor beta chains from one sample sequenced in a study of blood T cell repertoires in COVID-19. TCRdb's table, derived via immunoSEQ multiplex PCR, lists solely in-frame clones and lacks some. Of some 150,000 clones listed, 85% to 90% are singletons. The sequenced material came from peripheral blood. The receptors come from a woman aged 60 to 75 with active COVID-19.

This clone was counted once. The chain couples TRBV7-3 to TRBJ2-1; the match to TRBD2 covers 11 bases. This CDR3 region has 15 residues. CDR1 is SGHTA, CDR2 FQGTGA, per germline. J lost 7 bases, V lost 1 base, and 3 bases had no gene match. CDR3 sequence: CASSLRLAGTNEQFF. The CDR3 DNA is TGTGCCAGCAGCTTAAGACTAGCGGGAACGAATGAGCAGTTCTTC.

This CDR3 is CASSLGLSNEQFF. The CDR3 coding sequence is TGTGCCAGCAGCTTAGGACTGTCCAATGAGCAGTTCTTC. J is TRBJ2-1 and V is TRBV11-2; D is unclear. There are 13 residues in the CDR3. The V end lost 1 base, the J end lost 6 bases, and 7 bases lay between the germline ends. The V gene's germline CDR1 is SGHAT and CDR2 FQNNGV. Full variable domain (rest looked up from reference TRBV11-2 and TRBJ2-1): EAGVAQSPRYKIIEKRQSVAFWCNPISGHATLYWYQQILGQGPKLLIQFQNNGVVDDSQLPKDRFSAERLKGVDSTLKIQPAKLEDSAVYLCASSLGLSNEQFFGPGTRLTVL.

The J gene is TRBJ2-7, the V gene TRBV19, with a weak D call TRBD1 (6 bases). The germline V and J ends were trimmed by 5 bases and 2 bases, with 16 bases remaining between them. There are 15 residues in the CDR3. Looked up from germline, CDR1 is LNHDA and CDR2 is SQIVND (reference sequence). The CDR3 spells CASSQQGATPYEQYF. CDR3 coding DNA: TGTGCCAGTAGTCAACAGGGAGCAACCCCCTACGAGCAGTACTTC.

The CDR3 sequence is CASSQAAETGYGYTF. In nucleotides, the CDR3 is TGTGCCAGCAGCCAAGCGGCGGAGACAGGGTATGGCTACACCTTC. The rearrangement uses TRBV14 and TRBJ1-2, with 7 bases fitting TRBD1. This CDR3 is built from 15 residues. CDR1 is SGHDN, CDR2 FVKESK, per germline. The J segment lost 5 bases and the V segment lost 1 base, leaving 7 bases of the junction unmatched. Full variable domain (remainder filled in from reference TRBV14 and TRBJ1-2): EAGVTQFPSHSVIEKGQTVTLRCDPISGHDNLYWYRRVMGKEIKFLLHFVKESKQDESGMPNNRFLAERTGGTYSTLKVQPAELEDSGVYFCASSQAAETGYGYTFGSGTRLTVV.

The CDR3 loop is CASNSHRGVDEQYF. As DNA, the CDR3 is TGTGCCAGCAACTCTCACAGGGGGGTGGACGAGCAGTACTTC. The chain is built from TRBV28 and TRBJ2-7; 8 nucleotides line up with TRBD1. With 7 bases clipped from V and 5 bases from J, the junction kept 10 bases outside the gene matches. The CDR3 length is 14 residues. Germline assignment: CDR1 MDHEN and CDR2 SYDVKM.

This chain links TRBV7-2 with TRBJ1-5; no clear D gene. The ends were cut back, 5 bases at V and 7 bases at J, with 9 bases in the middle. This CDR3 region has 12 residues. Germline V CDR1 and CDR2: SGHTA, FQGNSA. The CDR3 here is CASSRAAQPQHF. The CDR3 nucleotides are TGTGCCAGCAGCCGTGCGGCCCAGCCCCAGCATTTT.

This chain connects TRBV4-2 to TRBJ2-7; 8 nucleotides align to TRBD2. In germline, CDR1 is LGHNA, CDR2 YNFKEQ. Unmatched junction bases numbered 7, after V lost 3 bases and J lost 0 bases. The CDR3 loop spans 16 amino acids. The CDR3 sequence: CASSHGGARSSYEQYF. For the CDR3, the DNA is TGTGCCAGCAGCCACGGGGGGGCGAGGAGCTCCTACGAGCAGTACTTC.

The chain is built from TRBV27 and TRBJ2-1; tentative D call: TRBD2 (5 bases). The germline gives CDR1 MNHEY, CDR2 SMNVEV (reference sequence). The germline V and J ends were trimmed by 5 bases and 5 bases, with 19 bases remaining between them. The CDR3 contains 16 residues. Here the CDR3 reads CASSPIPRRVNNEQFF. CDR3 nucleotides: TGTGCCAGCAGTCCAATCCCGCGGCGGGTTAACAATGAGCAGTTCTTC.

The CDR3 loop reads CASSQNRVAGYTF. Written as DNA, the CDR3 is TGTGCCAGCAGCCAAAACAGGGTAGCTGGCTACACCTTC. The chain has TRBV3-1 (or the pseudogene TRBV3-2) and TRBJ1-2, with D perhaps matching TRBD1 (6 bases). Germline lookup yields CDR1 LGHDT and CDR2 YNNKEL (reference sequence). The CDR3 runs to 13 residues. The V gene lost 2 bases and the J gene lost 7 bases, with 11 bases spanning the gap.

The CDR3 DNA reads as TGTGCCAGCAGTTTACTGGGACTTCTCGGTTCACCCCTCCACTTT. Translated, it gives CASSLLGLLGSPLHF. The V gene is TRBV28, the J gene TRBJ1-6; tentatively, D is TRBD1 (5 bases). CDR3 size: 15 residues. Germline V CDR1 and CDR2: MDHEN, SYDVKM. Trimming shortened V by 2 bases and J by 9 bases, and 14 bases separated the two germline ends.

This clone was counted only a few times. The CDR3 here is CAISEGPRTGGARETQYF. The CDR3 DNA follows: TGTGCCATCAGTGAAGGACCCCGAACAGGGGGCGCCAGGGAGACCCAGTACTTC. The chain has TRBV10-3 and TRBJ2-5; 9 positions agree with TRBD1. V shed 3 bases, J shed 5 bases, and the junction held 16 bases outside the gene matches. Germline V gene data show CDR1 as ENHRY and CDR2 as SYGVKD. CDR3 length: 18 amino acids.

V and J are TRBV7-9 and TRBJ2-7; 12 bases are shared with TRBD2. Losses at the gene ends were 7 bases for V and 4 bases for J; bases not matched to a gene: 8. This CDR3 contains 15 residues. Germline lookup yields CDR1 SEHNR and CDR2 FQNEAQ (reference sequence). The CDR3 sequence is CASTKTSGGIYEQYF. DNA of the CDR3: TGTGCCAGCACCAAGACTAGCGGGGGCATATACGAGCAGTACTTC.

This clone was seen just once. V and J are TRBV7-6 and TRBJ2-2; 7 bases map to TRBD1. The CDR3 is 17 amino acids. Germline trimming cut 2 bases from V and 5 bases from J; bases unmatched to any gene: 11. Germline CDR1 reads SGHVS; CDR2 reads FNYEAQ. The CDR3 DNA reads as TGTGCCAGCAGCTTACAAGGAGGCAGGGGGTCGACCGGGGAGCTGTTTTTT. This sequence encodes CASSLQGGRGSTGELFF.

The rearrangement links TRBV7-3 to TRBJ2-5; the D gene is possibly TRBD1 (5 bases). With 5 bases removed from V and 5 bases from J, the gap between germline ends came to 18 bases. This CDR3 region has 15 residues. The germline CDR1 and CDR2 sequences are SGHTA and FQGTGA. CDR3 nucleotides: TGTGCCAGCAGCCCCCTGGCAGGGATAAGGGAGACCCAGTACTTC. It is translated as CASSPLAGIRETQYF.

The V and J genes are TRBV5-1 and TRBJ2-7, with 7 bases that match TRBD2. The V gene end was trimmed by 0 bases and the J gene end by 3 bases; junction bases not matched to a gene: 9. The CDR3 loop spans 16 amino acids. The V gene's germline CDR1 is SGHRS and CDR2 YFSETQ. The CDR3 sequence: CASSLAGREMGYEQYF. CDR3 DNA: TGCGCCAGCAGCTTGGCCGGGCGGGAGATGGGCTACGAGCAGTACTTC.

CDR3 in amino acids: CASGREYEQYF. The CDR3 DNA sequence: TGTGCCAGCGGGCGGGAATACGAGCAGTACTTC. The chain couples TRBV6-6 to TRBJ2-7; D may be TRBD2 (6 bases). Germline V gives CDR1 MNHNY, CDR2 SVGAGI (reference sequence). This CDR3 spans 11 amino acids. V gave up 8 bases and J gave up 4 bases, with 9 bases separating them.